The rows below give T cell receptor beta chains drawn from one sample of a study of identifying expanded T cells in peripheral blood. Only in-frame clones appear in the TCRdb table, and some are missing; sequencing was by immunoSEQ multiplex PCR. This sample has around 94,000 clones, with around 88% found just once. Source material: blood. The receptor source for this set is a person aged 18 to 75 in good health. CDR3s include the opening cysteine and the closing phenylalanine or tryptophan. A D gene is named only where the DNA matches it firmly. The size entry is marked missing in some rows and otherwise reads once, few, many or a size class.

d_call: TRBD1; j_call: TRBJ2-7; clone_size: NA; v_call: TRBV6-5; cdr3_aa: CASSADRVNRREQYF; cdr3_nt: TGTGCCAGCAGTGCAGACAGGGTTAACCGTCGCGAGCAGTACTTC
d_call: NA; j_call: TRBJ1-2; clone_size: NA; v_call: TRBV19; cdr3_aa: CASRPREGGSYGYTF; cdr3_nt: TGTGCCAGTAGACCTCGGGAGGGGGGCTCCTATGGCTACACCTTC
d_call: NA; j_call: TRBJ1-1; clone_size: NA; v_call: TRBV7-9; cdr3_aa: CASSSLGEAFF; cdr3_nt: TGTGCCAGCAGCTCATTGGGTGAAGCTTTCTTT
d_call: TRBD1; j_call: TRBJ2-7; clone_size: NA; v_call: TRBV5-1; cdr3_aa: CASSTTGDLYEQYF; cdr3_nt: TGCGCCAGCAGCACAACAGGGGACCTCTACGAGCAGTACTTC
d_call: NA; j_call: TRBJ1-3; clone_size: NA; v_call: TRBV5-1; cdr3_aa: CASSTDSNSGNTIYF; cdr3_nt: TGCGCCAGCAGCACGGACAGTAACTCTGGAAACACCATATATTTT
d_call: NA; j_call: TRBJ2-3; clone_size: NA; v_call: TRBV29-1; cdr3_aa: CSVLRVGTDTQYF; cdr3_nt: TGCAGCGTTTTGAGGGTCGGGACAGATACGCAGTATTTT
d_call: NA; j_call: TRBJ1-3; clone_size: NA; v_call: TRBV6-5; cdr3_aa: CASSSPRVPGGNTIYF; cdr3_nt: TGTGCCAGCAGTTCCCCCCGGGTCCCGGGAGGAAACACCATATATTTT
d_call: NA; j_call: TRBJ1-5; clone_size: NA; v_call: TRBV19; cdr3_aa: CASNPVGVSNQPQHF; cdr3_nt: TGTGCCAGTAACCCAGTAGGGGTGAGCAATCAGCCCCAGCATTTT
d_call: NA; j_call: TRBJ1-5; clone_size: NA; v_call: TRBV28; cdr3_aa: CASRAIADNQPQHF; cdr3_nt: TGTGCCAGCAGGGCTATTGCGGACAATCAGCCCCAGCATTTT
d_call: TRBD1; j_call: TRBJ2-7; clone_size: NA; v_call: TRBV6-6; cdr3_aa: CASRPSGTGGYEQYF; cdr3_nt: TGTGCCAGCAGGCCCTCAGGGACAGGGGGCTACGAGCAGTACTTC
d_call: NA; j_call: TRBJ2-7; clone_size: NA; v_call: TRBV15; cdr3_aa: CATSRDRPSFYEQYF; cdr3_nt: TGTGCCACCAGCAGAGATCGGCCCAGCTTCTACGAGCAGTACTTC
d_call: NA; j_call: TRBJ2-2; clone_size: few; v_call: TRBV6-6; cdr3_aa: CASSRPGQNTGELFF; cdr3_nt: TGTGCCAGCAGTCGTCCAGGGCAGAACACCGGGGAGCTGTTTTTT
d_call: NA; j_call: TRBJ1-1; clone_size: NA; v_call: TRBV5-6; cdr3_aa: CASSLGPQGTEAFF; cdr3_nt: TGTGCCAGCAGCTTGGGACCCCAGGGGACTGAAGCTTTCTTT
d_call: NA; j_call: TRBJ1-2; clone_size: NA; v_call: TRBV25-1; cdr3_aa: CASSESMGNYGYTF; cdr3_nt: TGTGCCAGCAGTGAAAGTATGGGTAACTATGGCTACACCTTC
d_call: NA; j_call: TRBJ2-5; clone_size: once; v_call: TRBV10-3; cdr3_aa: CAISDSREETQYF; cdr3_nt: TGTGCCATCAGTGATTCCCGGGAGGAGACCCAGTACTTC
d_call: NA; j_call: TRBJ1-1; clone_size: NA; v_call: TRBV18; cdr3_aa: CASSPIQGIAAEAFF; cdr3_nt: TGTGCCAGCTCACCTATTCAGGGTATCGCGGCTGAAGCTTTCTTT
d_call: NA; j_call: TRBJ1-2; clone_size: NA; v_call: TRBV7-9; cdr3_aa: CASTNGGAKANYGYTF; cdr3_nt: TGTGCCAGCACCAACGGGGGGGCGAAAGCTAACTATGGCTACACCTTC
d_call: NA; j_call: TRBJ2-2; clone_size: NA; v_call: TRBV29-1; cdr3_aa: CSVRLGVGGTGELFF; cdr3_nt: TGCAGCGTCCGGTTGGGGGTTGGGGGAACCGGGGAGCTGTTTTTT
d_call: NA; j_call: TRBJ1-5; clone_size: NA; v_call: TRBV7-8; cdr3_aa: CASSSRQVISNQPQHF; cdr3_nt: TGTGCCAGCAGCTCCCGACAGGTCATTAGCAATCAGCCCCAGCATTTT
d_call: NA; j_call: TRBJ2-5; clone_size: NA; v_call: TRBV7-9; cdr3_aa: CASSLVSSRGETQYF; cdr3_nt: TGTGCCAGCAGCTTAGTTTCTAGCCGAGGCGAGACCCAGTACTTC
d_call: NA; j_call: TRBJ1-1; clone_size: NA; v_call: TRBV30; cdr3_aa: CAWMRERLRTEAFF; cdr3_nt: TGTGCCTGGATGAGGGAGAGACTGCGCACTGAAGCTTTCTTT
d_call: NA; j_call: TRBJ2-7; clone_size: few; v_call: TRBV7-3; cdr3_aa: CASTVPGLSYEQYF; cdr3_nt: TGTGCCAGCACCGTGCCGGGGCTTAGCTACGAGCAGTACTTC
d_call: NA; j_call: TRBJ1-2; clone_size: NA; v_call: TRBV5-6; cdr3_aa: CASKTRGVDYGYTF; cdr3_nt: TGTGCGAGCAAAACCAGGGGCGTTGACTATGGCTACACCTTC
d_call: NA; j_call: TRBJ1-1; clone_size: NA; v_call: TRBV18; cdr3_aa: CASWLPADNTEAFF; cdr3_nt: TGTGCCAGCTGGCTACCGGCAGACAACACTGAAGCTTTCTTT
d_call: NA; j_call: TRBJ2-7; clone_size: NA; v_call: TRBV13; cdr3_aa: CASSRDSTYEQYF; cdr3_nt: TGTGCCAGCAGCCGGGACTCAACCTACGAGCAGTACTTC
d_call: NA; j_call: TRBJ1-1; clone_size: NA; v_call: TRBV5-4; cdr3_aa: CASNALGVVTEAFF; cdr3_nt: TGTGCCAGCAACGCCTTAGGGGTCGTCACTGAAGCTTTCTTT
d_call: TRBD2; j_call: TRBJ2-7; clone_size: NA; v_call: TRBV5-1; cdr3_aa: CASSLARGVVYEQYF; cdr3_nt: TGCGCCAGCAGCTTGGCCCGGGGGGTGGTTTACGAGCAGTACTTC
d_call: NA; j_call: TRBJ1-1; clone_size: NA; v_call: TRBV4-1; cdr3_aa: CASSQDPLAGAGEAFF; cdr3_nt: TGCGCCAGCAGCCAAGATCCCCTGGCAGGGGCAGGTGAAGCTTTCTTT
d_call: NA; j_call: TRBJ2-5; clone_size: NA; v_call: TRBV29-1; cdr3_aa: CSVAGQQETQYF; cdr3_nt: TGCAGCGTAGCAGGGCAGCAAGAGACCCAGTACTTC
d_call: NA; j_call: TRBJ2-4; clone_size: NA; v_call: TRBV6-6; cdr3_aa: CASSYSNLQRDNIQYF; cdr3_nt: TGTGCCAGCAGTTACTCGAACCTCCAGAGGGACAACATTCAGTACTTC
d_call: NA; j_call: TRBJ1-2; clone_size: NA; v_call: TRBV2; cdr3_aa: CASKDPGLNGYTF; cdr3_nt: TGTGCCAGCAAGGACCCCGGGTTGAACGGCTACACCTTC
d_call: NA; j_call: TRBJ2-3; clone_size: NA; v_call: TRBV10-2; cdr3_aa: CASSDADARTDTQYF; cdr3_nt: TGCGCCAGCAGTGACGCAGACGCACGCACAGATACGCAGTATTTT
d_call: NA; j_call: TRBJ1-1; clone_size: NA; v_call: TRBV5-1; cdr3_aa: CASSSPDFQGTEAFF; cdr3_nt: TGCGCCAGCAGCTCCCCCGATTTTCAGGGAACTGAAGCTTTCTTT
d_call: TRBD1; j_call: TRBJ2-7; clone_size: NA; v_call: TRBV5-8; cdr3_aa: CASSFGDRVYEQYF; cdr3_nt: TGTGCCAGCAGCTTTGGGGACAGGGTGTACGAGCAGTACTTC
d_call: TRBD1; j_call: TRBJ1-2; clone_size: NA; v_call: TRBV18; cdr3_aa: CASSPDRNYGYTF; cdr3_nt: TGTGCCAGCTCACCGGACAGGAACTATGGCTACACCTTC
d_call: NA; j_call: TRBJ1-2; clone_size: NA; v_call: TRBV6-5; cdr3_aa: CASSYGGIGYGYTF; cdr3_nt: TGTGCCAGCAGTTACGGGGGTATCGGCTATGGCTACACCTTC
d_call: TRBD1; j_call: TRBJ2-2; clone_size: once; v_call: TRBV7-9; cdr3_aa: CASSRTGNTGELFF; cdr3_nt: TGTGCCAGCAGCCGGACAGGGAACACCGGGGAGCTGTTTTTT
d_call: TRBD1; j_call: TRBJ1-5; clone_size: NA; v_call: TRBV7-9; cdr3_aa: CASSLARGQGAGQPQHF; cdr3_nt: TGTGCCAGCAGCTTAGCGCGAGGACAGGGGGCTGGTCAGCCCCAGCATTTT
d_call: TRBD1; j_call: TRBJ2-5; clone_size: NA; v_call: TRBV9; cdr3_aa: CASSFKTGGETQYF; cdr3_nt: TGTGCCAGCAGCTTTAAGACAGGGGGGGAGACCCAGTACTTC
d_call: NA; j_call: TRBJ2-2; clone_size: once; v_call: TRBV5-1; cdr3_aa: CASSLGTANTGELFF; cdr3_nt: TGCGCCAGCAGCCTGGGGACGGCGAACACCGGGGAGCTGTTTTTT
d_call: TRBD1; j_call: TRBJ1-1; clone_size: NA; v_call: TRBV9; cdr3_aa: CASSTLQGVTEAFF; cdr3_nt: TGTGCCAGCAGCACCTTGCAGGGGGTCACTGAAGCTTTCTTT
d_call: TRBD1; j_call: TRBJ2-4; clone_size: NA; v_call: TRBV19; cdr3_aa: CASSKDRGGSYF; cdr3_nt: TGTGCCAGTAGTAAGGACAGGGGCGGATCGTACTTC
d_call: TRBD1; j_call: TRBJ1-1; clone_size: NA; v_call: TRBV5-1; cdr3_aa: CASSVGQGNTEAFF; cdr3_nt: TGCGCCAGCAGCGTAGGACAGGGGAACACTGAAGCTTTCTTT
d_call: NA; j_call: TRBJ2-7; clone_size: once; v_call: TRBV2; cdr3_aa: CASRSTDNSYEQYF; cdr3_nt: TGTGCCAGCAGGTCGACCGACAACTCCTACGAGCAGTACTTC
d_call: NA; j_call: TRBJ1-5; clone_size: once; v_call: TRBV10-3; cdr3_aa: CAISESSRGAAAQPQHF; cdr3_nt: TGTGCCATCAGTGAGTCTTCTCGGGGCGCCGCTGCCCAGCCCCAGCATTTT
d_call: NA; j_call: TRBJ2-3; clone_size: NA; v_call: TRBV7-8; cdr3_aa: CASSLGSTGPSTDTQYF; cdr3_nt: TGTGCCAGCAGCTTAGGGTCGACGGGGCCTAGCACAGATACGCAGTATTTT
d_call: NA; j_call: TRBJ2-3; clone_size: NA; v_call: TRBV18; cdr3_aa: CASSQSLGNTDTQYF; cdr3_nt: TGTGCCAGCTCCCAAAGTCTCGGGAACACAGATACGCAGTATTTT
d_call: TRBD1; j_call: TRBJ1-1; clone_size: NA; v_call: TRBV19; cdr3_aa: CASSLGQVTEAFF; cdr3_nt: TGTGCCAGTAGCCTCGGACAGGTCACTGAAGCTTTCTTT
d_call: NA; j_call: TRBJ2-7; clone_size: NA; v_call: TRBV30; cdr3_aa: CAWSVQGYEQYF; cdr3_nt: TGTGCCTGGAGTGTCCAGGGCTACGAGCAGTACTTC
d_call: TRBD2; j_call: TRBJ2-3; clone_size: NA; v_call: TRBV4-2; cdr3_aa: CASSQELPSGGIVDTQYF; cdr3_nt: TGTGCCAGCAGCCAAGAACTTCCGAGCGGGGGGATTGTAGATACGCAGTATTTT
d_call: NA; j_call: TRBJ2-3; clone_size: NA; v_call: TRBV5-1; cdr3_aa: CASSLVGGSTDTQYF; cdr3_nt: TGCGCCAGCAGCTTGGTGGGCGGTAGCACAGATACGCAGTATTTT
d_call: TRBD1; j_call: TRBJ2-7; clone_size: NA; v_call: TRBV14; cdr3_aa: CASSQTGTGILEQYF; cdr3_nt: TGTGCCAGCAGCCAAACCGGGACAGGGATATTGGAGCAGTACTTC
d_call: NA; j_call: TRBJ1-1; clone_size: NA; v_call: TRBV19; cdr3_aa: CASRPIQGAEAFF; cdr3_nt: TGTGCCAGTAGACCGATACAGGGCGCTGAAGCTTTCTTT
d_call: NA; j_call: TRBJ1-1; clone_size: NA; v_call: TRBV4-1; cdr3_aa: CASSQGVTPGTEAFF; cdr3_nt: TGCGCCAGCAGCCAAGGGGTCACGCCGGGCACTGAAGCTTTCTTT
d_call: TRBD1; j_call: TRBJ1-1; clone_size: once; v_call: TRBV18; cdr3_aa: CASSPGQLMNTEAFF; cdr3_nt: TGTGCCAGCTCACCGGGACAGCTCATGAACACTGAAGCTTTCTTT
d_call: TRBD1; j_call: TRBJ1-2; clone_size: NA; v_call: TRBV2; cdr3_aa: CASSPGGGLAGYTF; cdr3_nt: TGTGCCAGCAGCCCAGGGGGTGGTTTGGCTGGCTACACCTTC
d_call: TRBD2; j_call: TRBJ2-2; clone_size: once; v_call: TRBV29-1; cdr3_aa: CSARLAGGNTGELFF; cdr3_nt: TGCAGCGCCCGACTAGCGGGAGGGAACACCGGGGAGCTGTTTTTT
d_call: NA; j_call: TRBJ1-4; clone_size: NA; v_call: TRBV19; cdr3_aa: CASSPGTLKLFF; cdr3_nt: TGTGCCAGTAGTCCCGGGACGTTAAAACTGTTTTTT
d_call: NA; j_call: TRBJ2-4; clone_size: NA; v_call: TRBV19; cdr3_aa: CASREGSHKNIQYF; cdr3_nt: TGTGCCAGTAGAGAGGGCAGTCACAAAAACATTCAGTACTTC